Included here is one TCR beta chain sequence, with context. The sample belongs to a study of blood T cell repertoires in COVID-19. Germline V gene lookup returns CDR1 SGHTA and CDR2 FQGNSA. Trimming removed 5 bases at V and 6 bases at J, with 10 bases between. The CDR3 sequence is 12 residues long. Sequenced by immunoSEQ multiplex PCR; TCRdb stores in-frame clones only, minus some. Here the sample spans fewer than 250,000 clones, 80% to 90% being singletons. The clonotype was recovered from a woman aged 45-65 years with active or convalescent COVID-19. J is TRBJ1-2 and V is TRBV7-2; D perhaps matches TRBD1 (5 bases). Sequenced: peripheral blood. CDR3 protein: CASSRSTDGYTF. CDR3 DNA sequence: TGTGCCAGCAGCAGATCGACAGATGGCTACACCTTC. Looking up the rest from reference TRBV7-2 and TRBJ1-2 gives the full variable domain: GAGVSQSPSNKVTEKGKDVELRCDPISGHTALYWYRQSLGQGLEFLIYFQGNSAPDKSGLPSDRFSAERTGGSVSTLTIQRTQQEDSAVYLCASSRSTDGYTFGSGTRLTVV.